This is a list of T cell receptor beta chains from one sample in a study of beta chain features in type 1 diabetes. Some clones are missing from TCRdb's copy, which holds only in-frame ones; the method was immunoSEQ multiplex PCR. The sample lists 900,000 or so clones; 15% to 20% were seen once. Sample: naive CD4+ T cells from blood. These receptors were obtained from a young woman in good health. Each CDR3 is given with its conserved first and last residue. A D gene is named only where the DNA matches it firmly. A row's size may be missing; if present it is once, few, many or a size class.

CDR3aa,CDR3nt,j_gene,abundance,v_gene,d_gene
CASSLDQNYGYTF,TGTGCCAGCAGTTTAGATCAGAACTATGGCTACACCTTC,TRBJ1-2,.,TRBV28,.
CASSEPPRGNQPQHF,TGTGCCAGCAGTGAGCCCCCGCGGGGCAATCAGCCCCAGCATTTT,TRBJ1-5,.,TRBV2,.
CASSLQREGVLQYF,TGTGCCAGCAGCTTACAGCGGGAGGGTGTATTGCAGTATTTT,TRBJ2-3,few,TRBV7-9,TRBD2
CASSLEPSTDTQYF,TGTGCCAGCAGCCTAGAGCCCTCTACAGATACGCAGTATTTT,TRBJ2-3,few,TRBV9,.
CSARVGGTQYF,TGCAGTGCTAGGGTCGGCGGGACCCAGTACTTC,TRBJ2-5,.,TRBV20-1,.
CAWKGDEQYF,TGTGCCTGGAAGGGTGACGAGCAGTACTTC,TRBJ2-7,few,TRBV30,.
CASSLDRGQETQYF,TGCGCCAGCAGCTTGGACAGGGGCCAAGAGACCCAGTACTTC,TRBJ2-5,.,TRBV5-1,TRBD1
CAISLMEGANTEAFF,TGTGCCATCAGCCTGATGGAGGGGGCGAACACTGAAGCTTTCTTT,TRBJ1-1,few,TRBV10-3,TRBD1
CASSLRGETQYF,TGTGCCAGCAGCTTAAGGGGAGAGACCCAGTACTTC,TRBJ2-5,.,TRBV7-9,.
CASSQGGSQDRPQYF,TGCGCCAGCAGCCAAGGCGGTTCCCAGGACCGCCCCCAGTACTTC,TRBJ2-5,.,TRBV4-3,.
CASSLASGFEAFF,TGTGCCAGCAGCTTGGCCTCAGGGTTTGAAGCTTTCTTT,TRBJ1-1,.,TRBV5-5,.
CASSELGGEQYF,TGTGCCAGCAGTGAACTGGGGGGCGAGCAGTACTTC,TRBJ2-7,few,TRBV25-1,.
CATSRVFGSTSGNTIYF,TGTGCCACCAGCAGAGTTTTCGGGTCGACCTCTGGAAACACCATATATTTT,TRBJ1-3,few,TRBV15,.
CASSLSTVQFF,TGTGCCAGCAGCTTGAGTACTGTGCAGTTCTTC,TRBJ2-1,.,TRBV11-2,.
CASSGASQETQYF,TGTGCCAGCAGCGGGGCCAGTCAAGAGACCCAGTACTTC,TRBJ2-5,few,TRBV9,.
CASSPGTGVETQYF,TGCGCCAGCAGCCCCGGGACAGGGGTGGAGACCCAGTACTTC,TRBJ2-5,.,TRBV5-1,TRBD1
CASSQDLRVPDTQYF,TGCGCCAGCAGCCAAGATCTCAGGGTCCCAGATACGCAGTATTTT,TRBJ2-3,few,TRBV4-3,.
CASSFLQGTGGDTQYF,TGTGCCAGCAGTTTCTTGCAGGGGACAGGTGGGGATACGCAGTATTTT,TRBJ2-3,.,TRBV28,TRBD1
CASSFPTGGNGYTF,TGTGCCAGCAGTTTCCCTACAGGGGGCAATGGCTACACCTTC,TRBJ1-2,.,TRBV28,TRBD1
CSARPYYEQYF,TGCAGTGCTAGACCCTATTACGAGCAGTACTTC,TRBJ2-7,.,TRBV20-1,.
CASSLLPGNTEAFF,TGTGCCAGCAGTTTACTCCCGGGGAACACTGAAGCTTTCTTT,TRBJ1-1,few,TRBV28,.
CASSPTGTPYNEQFF,TGTGCCAGCAGCCCGACCGGGACACCCTACAATGAGCAGTTCTTC,TRBJ2-1,.,TRBV9,.
CASTLTGRAEAGELFF,TGTGCCAGTACCCTAACGGGCAGGGCCGAGGCTGGGGAGCTGTTTTTT,TRBJ2-2,.,TRBV19,.
CASGEGLAGGQGEQFF,TGTGCCAGCGGCGAGGGACTAGCGGGAGGGCAGGGAGAGCAGTTCTTC,TRBJ2-1,few,TRBV10-3,TRBD2
CASSVESGGEVETQYF,TGTGCCAGCAGCGTAGAGAGCGGAGGGGAGGTAGAGACCCAGTACTTC,TRBJ2-5,.,TRBV9,.
CASSYSPAGVGEQFF,TGTGCCAGCAGTTACTCGCCAGCGGGAGTTGGTGAGCAGTTCTTC,TRBJ2-1,.,TRBV6-5,TRBD2
CASSLLSGFYNEQFF,TGTGCCAGCAGTTTACTTAGCGGGTTCTACAATGAGCAGTTCTTC,TRBJ2-1,.,TRBV28,TRBD2
CASSIQGGPELFF,TGCGCCAGCAGCATACAGGGGGGGCCGGAGCTGTTTTTT,TRBJ2-2,few,TRBV5-1,.
CASSYPYGLNEQFF,TGTGCCAGCAGTTACCCCTACGGATTGAATGAGCAGTTCTTC,TRBJ2-1,once,TRBV6-6,.
CASSRQPRGPQHF,TGTGCCAGTAGTAGACAGCCACGGGGGCCCCAGCATTTT,TRBJ1-5,few,TRBV19,.
CAISESTGSGETQYF,TGTGCCATCAGTGAGTCGACAGGATCGGGAGAGACCCAGTACTTC,TRBJ2-5,.,TRBV10-3,.
CASSYRIQGENIQYF,TGTGCCAGCAGTTACCGCATCCAGGGGGAAAACATTCAGTACTTC,TRBJ2-4,.,TRBV6-6,TRBD1
CASSVEQGVSTEAFF,TGTGCCAGTAGTGTGGAACAGGGAGTCAGCACTGAAGCTTTCTTT,TRBJ1-1,.,TRBV19,.
CASSTSGNSYNEQFF,TGTGCCAGCAGTACTAGCGGGAATTCCTACAATGAGCAGTTCTTC,TRBJ2-1,few,TRBV11-2,TRBD2
CAISRDRNTDTQYF,TGTGCCATCTCCAGGGACAGAAACACAGATACGCAGTATTTT,TRBJ2-3,few,TRBV27,TRBD1
CASRAGVNEQFF,TGTGCCAGCAGGGCGGGGGTTAATGAGCAGTTCTTC,TRBJ2-1,.,TRBV7-2,TRBD2
CASSQDSPIALTGELFF,TGTGCCAGCAGCCAAGATTCCCCCATAGCCCTCACCGGGGAGCTGTTTTTT,TRBJ2-2,.,TRBV14,.
CASSPQTGGAFNIQYF,TGTGCCAGCAGCCCCCAGACAGGGGGCGCGTTTAACATTCAGTACTTC,TRBJ2-4,few,TRBV7-9,TRBD1
CASSFSGLAEYEQYF,TGTGCCAGCAGCTTCAGCGGGCTAGCGGAATACGAGCAGTACTTC,TRBJ2-7,.,TRBV7-2,TRBD2
CASSSRGRTTDTQYF,TGCGCCAGCAGCAGTCGCGGGAGGACCACAGATACGCAGTATTTT,TRBJ2-3,.,TRBV5-1,TRBD2
CASSKGRGTDTQYF,TGTGCCAGCAGTAAAGGCAGGGGCACAGATACGCAGTATTTT,TRBJ2-3,few,TRBV27,.
CASSRHTSGRRDTQYF,TGTGCCAGCAGTCGACACACTAGCGGGAGACGCGATACGCAGTATTTT,TRBJ2-3,.,TRBV28,TRBD2
CAISYSGRAGDTQYF,TGTGCCATCAGTTATAGCGGGAGGGCCGGGGATACGCAGTATTTT,TRBJ2-3,.,TRBV10-3,TRBD2
CASSPTTRRNTEAFF,TGTGCCAGCAGCCCTACCACACGAAGAAACACTGAAGCTTTCTTT,TRBJ1-1,.,TRBV7-2,.
CATYPGTSGYNEQFF,TGTGCTACCTACCCCGGGACTAGCGGCTACAATGAGCAGTTCTTC,TRBJ2-1,few,TRBV10-3,TRBD2
CASSQEEDALDTQYF,TGTGCCAGCAGCCAAGAAGAGGACGCTTTAGATACGCAGTATTTT,TRBJ2-3,.,TRBV5-4,.
CASSALAGYNEQFF,TGTGCCAGCAGCGCCCTAGCGGGCTACAATGAGCAGTTCTTC,TRBJ2-1,few,TRBV11-2,TRBD2
CASSLGGGEEKLFF,TGTGCCAGCAGCTTAGGTGGCGGGGAAGAAAAACTGTTTTTT,TRBJ1-4,.,TRBV13,.
CASSLTGPGANVLTF,TGTGCCAGCAGTTTAACAGGGCCTGGGGCCAACGTCCTGACTTTC,TRBJ2-6,.,TRBV27,.
CASSLDPAGLTGELFF,TGTGCCAGCAGCTTAGATCCGGCGGGCTTGACCGGGGAGCTGTTTTTT,TRBJ2-2,few,TRBV7-3,.
CASSLVGSEYEQYF,TGCGCCAGCAGCTTGGTCGGGAGTGAGTACGAGCAGTACTTC,TRBJ2-7,.,TRBV5-1,.
CASRAGCYEQYF,TGCGCCAGCAGGGCAGGGTGCTACGAGCAGTACTTC,TRBJ2-7,.,TRBV23-1,.
CASSRSGRGQGKLFF,TGTGCCAGCAGCCGAAGCGGCAGGGGGCAGGGAAAACTGTTTTTT,TRBJ1-4,.,TRBV2,TRBD1